This note documents a single TCR beta chain sequence. Libraries were prepared by immunoSEQ multiplex PCR; TCRdb keeps only in-frame clonotypes and omits some of them. The sample gives some 97,000 clones, about 89% of which show up once; 0.7% to 0.95% is in the top ten. These data are taken from a study of PD-L1 blockade in urothelial cancer. Looking at the study overall: Investigators checked blood 3 weeks (second dose) and 6 weeks after treatment start.

The length of the CDR3 is 13 residues. The trim removed 4 bases at V and 4 bases at J, leaving 2 bases unmatched. CDR1 and CDR2 (germline): KGHSH, LQKENI. The clonotype originates from an elderly woman with urothelial cancer. The material sequenced was PBMCs, taken around atezolizumab (anti-PD-L1) treatment. The V gene is TRBV18, the J gene TRBJ2-7; TRBD1 matches 9 bases. CDR3 protein: CASSRTGAYEQYF. The CDR3, as DNA: TGTGCCAGCTCACGGACAGGGGCGTACGAGCAGTACTTC.